This TCR beta chain was recovered during a study of human T cells and chemical hapten exposure. The overall study: Minor volume differences among pooled libraries chiefly drove per-sample TCR yield variation.

General study findings and limits: Sensitization with DPC brought no change to TCRs above 1 in 1000 in frequency.

In this sample, this clonotype turned up a few times. Its antigen is not known. The CDR3 is made up of 15 amino acids. Germline CDR1 MNHEY, CDR2 SVGEGT. V lost 5 bases to trimming and J lost 3 bases; unmatched junction nucleotides: 5. As the library was built, unique molecular identifiers were attached to individual cDNA molecules. Study processing details: Sample TCR counts, which ranged from about 23,224 to 700,000, had a median of 95,638. Each CDR3 protein gets one entry after TCRdb re-called the 5' RACE reads with MiXCR. The V and J calls follow TCRdb's processing rather than the paper's. The data show 120,000 to 150,000 distinct CDR3 sequences, with 4.1% seen just once and over 1.1% held by the top ten. Unfractionated whole blood was the source from which total RNA was extracted.

The chain joins TRBV6-2 or TRBV6-3 to TRBJ2-2, with 8 positions matching TRBD1. The sequence derives from a female donor in good health. CDR3 in DNA: TGTGCCAGCAGTCTCAGGGGGCCTCACACCGGGGAGCTGTTTTTT. Encoded protein: CASSLRGPHTGELFF.